The table lists the clone carrying this T cell receptor beta chain with a count of one. Its antigen is not known. The record originates from a study of siplizumab effects on memory and regulatory T cells. Assayed TCR templates numbered roughly 10^5 for each sample. Produced via immunoSEQ multiplex PCR; TCRdb's table is partial and in-frame only. Among some 120,000 clones, roughly 94% were seen once, and the ten largest hold roughly 1.5%. Study results and limitations: Alloreactive sequences from unstimulated CD4+ memory cells fell significantly with siplizumab. Of the alloreactive clones, only a minor fraction mapped to unstimulated subsets.

This CDR3 spans 15 amino acids. CDR1 SEHNR and CDR2 FQNEAQ come from the germline V gene (reference sequence). With 4 bases clipped from V and 0 bases from J, the junction kept 4 bases outside the gene matches. The J gene is TRBJ2-7, the V gene TRBV7-9; 9 nucleotides match TRBD2. This receptor was taken from a human donor in good health. The source material was non-Treg CD4+ T cells sorted from blood. CDR3 sequence reads: CASSSLAGNSYEQYF. In nucleotides, the CDR3 is TGTGCCAGCAGCTCCCTAGCGGGGAACTCCTACGAGCAGTACTTC.